This is a list of T cell receptor beta chains from one sample in a study of shared T cell receptors in the human thymus. The method was immunoSEQ multiplex PCR; TCRdb's version includes in-frame clones alone and lacks a portion of them. The repertoire holds 700,000 or so clones, with 80% to 90% as singletons. These same data were also listed under a study on human thymus T cells.

Input material: thymocytes. The origin of the receptors is a girl in the first two years of life with a congenital heart defect. Each CDR3 is given with its conserved first and last residue. D genes are given only for firm matches. Clone sizes are given selectively: once, few, many, or a class where the clone is expanded.

d_call: TRBD1
v_call: TRBV5-1
clone_size: -
j_call: TRBJ1-5
cdr3_aa: CASSPRQGGQPQHF
cdr3_nt: TGCGCCAGCAGCCCACGACAGGGCGGGCAGCCCCAGCATTTT

d_call: -
v_call: TRBV4-1
clone_size: -
j_call: TRBJ1-2
cdr3_aa: CASSQDPQVPGSSHTF
cdr3_nt: TGCGCCAGCAGCCAAGATCCCCAGGTCCCGGGATCTTCTCACACCTTC

d_call: TRBD1
v_call: TRBV14
clone_size: -
j_call: TRBJ1-1
cdr3_aa: CASSQDRANTEAFF
cdr3_nt: TGTGCCAGCAGCCAGGACAGGGCAAACACTGAAGCTTTCTTT

d_call: -
v_call: TRBV6-6
clone_size: -
j_call: TRBJ1-6
cdr3_aa: CASSPIGAQDNSPLHF
cdr3_nt: TGTGCCAGCAGTCCCATAGGGGCGCAGGATAATTCCCCCCTCCACTTT

d_call: -
v_call: TRBV27
clone_size: -
j_call: TRBJ1-2
cdr3_aa: CASSPGDNYGYTF
cdr3_nt: TGTGCCAGCAGCCCGGGAGATAACTATGGCTACACCTTC

d_call: -
v_call: TRBV5-7
clone_size: -
j_call: TRBJ1-6
cdr3_aa: CASSPGLNSPLHF
cdr3_nt: TGTGCCAGCAGCCCGGGTTTGAATTCACCCCTCCACTTT

d_call: -
v_call: TRBV4-2
clone_size: -
j_call: TRBJ1-5
cdr3_aa: CASSQDLNLMDTAQPQHF
cdr3_nt: TGTGCCAGCAGCCAAGATCTGAATCTAATGGACACTGCACAGCCCCAGCATTTT

d_call: -
v_call: TRBV5-6
clone_size: -
j_call: TRBJ1-5
cdr3_aa: CASSRHGRAQKSNQPQHF
cdr3_nt: TGTGCCAGCAGCCGTCATGGCAGGGCCCAAAAAAGCAATCAGCCCCAGCATTTT

d_call: -
v_call: TRBV11-2
clone_size: -
j_call: TRBJ2-5
cdr3_aa: CASNLYSGQETQYF
cdr3_nt: TGTGCCAGCAATCTTTATTCGGGGCAAGAGACCCAGTACTTC

d_call: -
v_call: TRBV6-1
clone_size: -
j_call: TRBJ1-5
cdr3_aa: CASRTDRSDQPQHF
cdr3_nt: TGTGCCAGCAGAACGGACAGATCCGACCAGCCCCAGCATTTT

d_call: -
v_call: TRBV27
clone_size: -
j_call: TRBJ1-6
cdr3_aa: CASSLKYLRENNSPLHF
cdr3_nt: TGTGCCAGCAGTTTAAAATATCTCAGGGAAAACAATTCCCCCCTCCACTTT

d_call: -
v_call: TRBV4-1
clone_size: -
j_call: TRBJ1-2
cdr3_aa: CASSQDSVGYTF
cdr3_nt: TGCGCCAGCAGCCAAGATTCGGTTGGCTACACCTTC

d_call: -
v_call: TRBV7-2
clone_size: -
j_call: TRBJ2-7
cdr3_aa: CASSLRSPLWGGPLYEQYF
cdr3_nt: TGTGCCAGCAGCTTAAGGTCCCCCTTATGGGGGGGCCCCCTCTACGAGCAGTACTTC

d_call: TRBD2
v_call: TRBV5-1
clone_size: once
j_call: TRBJ2-5
cdr3_aa: CASRLAELPETQYF
cdr3_nt: TGCGCCAGCAGACTAGCGGAATTGCCGGAGACCCAGTACTTC

d_call: -
v_call: TRBV6-5
clone_size: -
j_call: TRBJ1-1
cdr3_aa: CASSSFWTKAAFF
cdr3_nt: TGTGCCAGCAGCTCATTCTGGACAAAAGCGGCTTTCTTT

d_call: TRBD2
v_call: TRBV6-6
clone_size: -
j_call: TRBJ2-1
cdr3_aa: CASSYSAGGPYNEQFF
cdr3_nt: TGTGCCAGCAGTTACTCCGCGGGGGGGCCCTACAATGAGCAGTTCTTC

d_call: TRBD1
v_call: TRBV7-2
clone_size: few
j_call: TRBJ1-4
cdr3_aa: CASSLGSGTGTEKLFF
cdr3_nt: TGTGCCAGCAGCTTAGGGTCCGGGACAGGGACCGAAAAACTGTTTTTT

d_call: -
v_call: TRBV15
clone_size: -
j_call: TRBJ1-6
cdr3_aa: CATEEVGSYNSPLHF
cdr3_nt: TGTGCCACCGAGGAGGTTGGCTCCTATAATTCACCCCTCCACTTT

d_call: -
v_call: TRBV21-1
clone_size: -
j_call: TRBJ2-7
cdr3_aa: CASSVINGIVSYEQYF
cdr3_nt: TGTGCCAGCAGCGTAATAAACGGGATCGTCTCCTACGAGCAGTACTTC

d_call: TRBD2
v_call: TRBV30
clone_size: -
j_call: TRBJ2-5
cdr3_aa: CAWSPQRLAETQYF
cdr3_nt: TGTGCCTGGAGCCCGCAGAGACTAGCAGAGACCCAGTACTTC